This entry lists 32 T cell receptor beta chains sequenced from one sample in a study of blood T cell repertoires in COVID-19. Profiling relied on immunoSEQ multiplex PCR, and the TCRdb table lists in-frame clones only, not all of them. The sample has 280,000 or so clones, approximately 88% seen once. Sequencing input: peripheral blood. Receptor source: a woman aged 25-40 years who had recovered from COVID-19.

The V call is TRBV6-6, the J call TRBJ1-1; D gene unclear. Germline V CDR1 and CDR2: MNHNY, SVGAGI (reference sequence). The CDR3 contains 14 residues. Between the trimmed V and J ends, which lost 2 bases and 4 bases, there was a span of 11 bases. CDR3 nucleotide sequence: TGTGCCAGCAGTTACGAGGCGGCAAGCACTGAAGCTTTCTTT. Protein product: CASSYEAASTEAFF.

The chain carries TRBV7-2 and TRBJ2-5, with 8 bases identical to TRBD2. Trimming at V came to 2 bases and at J to 5 bases, leaving 10 bases not matched to a gene. Germline CDR1 reads SGHTA; CDR2 reads FQGNSA. The CDR3 runs to 16 residues. The CDR3 DNA sequence: TGTGCCAGCAGCTTATCGACTAGCGCGGGTGGGGAGACCCAGTACTTC. This encodes CASSLSTSAGGETQYF.

This clone was seen just once. The chain carries TRBV28 and TRBJ2-5; 12 bases are a match to TRBD2. The germline V gene encodes CDR1 MDHEN and CDR2 SYDVKM. V was pared by 7 bases and J by 4 bases, with 7 bases of the junction left unmatched. This CDR3 has 15 amino acids. The CDR3 DNA follows: TGTGCCAGCACCAGGGTACTAGCGGGGGGAGAGACCCAGTACTTC. Residues: CASTRVLAGGETQYF.

Here the CDR3 DNA reads TGTGCCAGCAGTGCGCGGACAGGGACCTATGGCTACACCTTC. Protein: CASSARTGTYGYTF. J is TRBJ1-2 and V is TRBV2; the match to TRBD1 covers 8 bases. The CDR3 loop spans 14 amino acids. Germline V lookup: CDR1 SNHLY, CDR2 FYNNEI. The trim removed 4 bases at V and 4 bases at J, leaving 5 bases unmatched.

This chain connects TRBV10-3 to TRBJ1-2; D remains ambiguous. The V and J ends lost 8 bases and 1 base respectively, with 11 bases between them. The CDR3 has 13 residues. CDR1 is ENHRY, CDR2 SYGVKD, per germline. The CDR3 DNA is TGTGCCATCCCTAACAGCTTTAACTATGGCTACACCTTC. The encoded protein is CAIPNSFNYGYTF.

This sequence joins TRBV28 and TRBJ2-5, with D unresolved. V dropped 3 bases and J dropped 5 bases, with 7 bases sitting between them. CDR1 MDHEN and CDR2 SYDVKM come from the germline V gene. The CDR3 totals 12 residues. CDR3 nucleotides: TGTGCCAGCAGTTTGTTGAGGGAGACCCAGTACTTC. This translates into CASSLLRETQYF.

V and J are TRBV6-2 or TRBV6-3 and TRBJ2-1, with 9 bases fitting TRBD2. J was trimmed by 7 bases and V by 6 bases; bases with no gene match: 13. CDR1 is MNHEY and CDR2 is SVGEGT in the germline V gene. The CDR3 spans 16 residues. Here the CDR3 DNA reads TGTGCCAGCAGCTCCGACGCGGGGGGGCCTTCGAATGAGCAGTTCTTC. Residues: CASSSDAGGPSNEQFF.

The V gene is TRBV7-9, the J gene TRBJ1-2; TRBD1 might be the D (5 bases). V was pared by 4 bases and J by 2 bases, with 14 bases between. The germline V gene has CDR1 SEHNR and CDR2 FQNEAQ (reference sequence). The CDR3 covers 15 residues. The CDR3 loop reads CASSWTETENYGYTF. The CDR3 coding sequence is TGTGCCAGCAGCTGGACCGAGACAGAGAACTATGGCTACACCTTC.

The chain carries TRBV10-3 and TRBJ1-2, with a weak D call TRBD1 (6 bases). Looked up from germline, CDR1 is ENHRY and CDR2 is SYGVKD. This CDR3 contains 14 residues. The V gene lost 0 bases and the J gene lost 4 bases, with 9 bases spanning the gap. CDR3 in DNA: TGTGCCATCAGTGAGTCCGGGACATTCTATGGCTACACCTTC. Its translation: CAISESGTFYGYTF.

This clone was seen a handful of times. One junction end does not reproduce the germline sequence, and a read error may be involved. The chain links TRBV19 to TRBJ2-5; tentative D call: TRBD2 (6 bases). Germline V lookup: CDR1 LNHDA, CDR2 SQIVND (reference sequence). The CDR3 loop spans 12 amino acids. The DNA for the CDR3 is TGTGCCAGTAGTATAGGCGGGGCACCGGAGAACTTC. Encoded protein: CASSIGGAPENF. Variable domain in full (rest from reference TRBV19 and TRBJ2-5): DGGITQSPKYLFRKEGQNVTLSCEQNLNHDAMYWYRQDPGQGLRLIYYSQIVNDFQKGDIAEGYSVSREKKESFPLTVTSAQKNPTAFYLCASSIGGAPENFGPGTRLLVL.

The chain joins TRBV2 to TRBJ1-2; D is perhaps TRBD1 (6 bases). V lost 6 bases and J 6 bases, leaving 11 bases between the germline ends. The CDR3 sequence is 12 residues long. Per germline, CDR1 SNHLY and CDR2 FYNNEI. CDR3 nucleotides: TGTGCCAGCAGGAGACAGGTACATGGCTACACCTTC. Protein sequence: CASRRQVHGYTF.

This clone was detected once. The chain couples TRBV12-3 or TRBV12-4 to TRBJ1-2; possible D gene TRBD1, 5 bases. The CDR3 is 12 residues long. V was trimmed by 7 bases and J by 7 bases, leaving 13 bases between them. For the CDR3, the DNA is TGTGCCAGCACCATCAGGGTCGGTGGCTACACCTTC. Residues: CASTIRVGGYTF.

V is TRBV28 and J is TRBJ2-1, with 7 bases fitting TRBD1. Germline V CDR1 and CDR2: MDHEN, SYDVKM. This CDR3 is 17 amino acids long. V gave up 7 bases and J gave up 4 bases; unmatched junction bases: 16. In DNA, the CDR3 is TGTGCCAGCACAGGGACCCGAGGGGGCTCCGGATACAATGAGCAGTTCTTC. Amino acids: CASTGTRGGSGYNEQFF.

This clone occurred once. The chain uses TRBV20-1 and TRBJ2-3; D is uncertain. In germline, CDR1 is DFQATT, CDR2 SNEGSKA (reference sequence). The ends were cut back, 5 bases at V and 4 bases at J, with 7 bases in the middle. The CDR3 is 11 amino acids. CDR3 protein: CSAEAPDTQYF. Written as DNA, the CDR3 is TGCAGTGCTGAGGCTCCAGATACGCAGTATTTT.

The rearrangement joins TRBV7-9 to TRBJ2-7; D may be TRBD1 (6 bases). V was trimmed by 5 bases and J by 6 bases, leaving 14 bases between them. The CDR3 has 13 residues. The V gene's germline CDR1 is SEHNR and CDR2 FQNEAQ (reference sequence). CDR3 sequence (DNA): TGTGCCAGCAGCCCTAAGGACAGCCCCGAGCAGTACTTC. This sequence encodes CASSPKDSPEQYF.

V gene TRBV2 combines with J gene TRBJ2-7; a possible D gene is TRBD1 (5 bases). This CDR3 comprises 12 residues. In germline, CDR1 is SNHLY, CDR2 FYNNEI. The V and J ends lost 8 bases and 1 base respectively, with 9 bases between them. The CDR3 sequence: CASGAQSYEQYF. As DNA, the CDR3 is TGTGCCAGCGGGGCTCAATCCTACGAGCAGTACTTC.

This sequence joins TRBV28 and TRBJ2-7; 9 bases fit TRBD2. The junction had 8 bases not matched to a gene; V was cut back by 6 bases and J by 8 bases. There are 13 residues in the CDR3. Germline loops: CDR1 MDHEN, CDR2 SYDVKM. CDR3 protein: CASRAGGGAKQYF. The CDR3 DNA is TGTGCCAGCAGGGCCGGCGGGGGGGCAAAGCAGTACTTC.

J is TRBJ1-1 and V is TRBV5-1, with 8 bases that match TRBD1. CDR1 and CDR2 from the germline V gene are SGHRS and YFSETQ. J was trimmed by 0 bases and V by 4 bases; bases with no gene match: 11. The CDR3 consists of 17 residues. The CDR3 DNA reads as TGCGCCAGCAGCCCATCGAGGACAGGGACCTTGAACACTGAAGCTTTCTTT. Translation gives CASSPSRTGTLNTEAFF. The variable domain in full, with the rest retrieved from reference TRBV5-1 and TRBJ1-1, is KAGVTQTPRYLIKTRGQQVTLSCSPISGHRSVSWYQQTPGQGLQFLFEYFSETQRNKGNFPGRFSGRQFSNSRSEMNVSTLELGDSALYLCASSPSRTGTLNTEAFFGQGTRLTVV.

This chain links TRBV6-5 with TRBJ1-2; D remains ambiguous. CDR1 and CDR2 (germline): MNHEY, SVGAGI. This CDR3 comprises 15 residues. Trimming pared 5 bases from V and 2 bases from J, leaving 15 bases between. DNA of the CDR3: TGTGCCAGCAGTACGTACGGGATAGCGAACTATGGCTACACCTTC. As protein: CASSTYGIANYGYTF.

The chain combines TRBV7-9 with TRBJ1-4; 7 bases are a match to TRBD1. The V gene end was trimmed by 3 bases and the J gene end by 7 bases; junction bases not matched to a gene: 5. The CDR3 has 14 amino acids. Looked up from germline, CDR1 is SEHNR and CDR2 is FQNEAQ (reference sequence). The CDR3 region is CASSFRGASEKLFF. In DNA form, the CDR3 reads TGTGCCAGCAGCTTCAGGGGGGCTAGTGAAAAACTGTTTTTT. Drawing the rest from reference TRBV7-9 and TRBJ1-4, the complete variable domain is DTGVSQNPRHKITKRGQNVTFRCDPISEHNRLYWYRQTLGQGPEFLTYFQNEAQLEKSRLLSDRFSAERPKGSFSTLEIQRTEQGDSAMYLCASSFRGASEKLFFGSGTQLSVL.

The chain employs TRBV2 and TRBJ2-1; TRBD2 aligns across 9 bases. Per germline, CDR1 SNHLY and CDR2 FYNNEI. V shed 5 bases, J shed 2 bases, and the junction held 10 bases outside the gene matches. This CDR3 contains 17 residues. The CDR3 loop reads CASSQSWTSDPYNEQFF. The CDR3 nucleotides are TGTGCCAGCAGTCAAAGCTGGACTAGCGATCCCTACAATGAGCAGTTCTTC.

This chain links TRBV18 with TRBJ1-5, with 7 nucleotides matching TRBD1. V lost 6 bases to trimming and J lost 5 bases; unmatched junction nucleotides: 10. Germline CDR1 and CDR2: KGHSH and LQKENI. This CDR3 comprises 15 residues. The CDR3 DNA is TGTGCCAGCTCGTACCGACAGGGCCAGTATCAGCCCCAGCATTTT. Its translation is CASSYRQGQYQPQHF.

V is TRBV6-5 and J is TRBJ2-3; D remains unclear. Germline lookup yields CDR1 MNHEY and CDR2 SVGAGI. The CDR3 covers 15 residues. Trimming took off 6 bases at V and 0 bases at J, with 13 bases between the two ends. The CDR3 is CASSSTGLSTDTQYF. The CDR3 DNA is TGTGCCAGCAGCTCCACGGGTTTGAGCACAGATACGCAGTATTTT.

The chain couples TRBV9 to TRBJ1-1; D unresolved. Trimming took off 5 bases at V and 2 bases at J, with 10 bases between the two ends. The V gene's germline CDR1 is SGDLS and CDR2 YYNGEE. This CDR3 region has 13 residues. CDR3 region: CASSDTYNTEAFF. The CDR3 nucleotides are TGTGCCAGCAGTGATACCTACAACACTGAAGCTTTCTTT.

The chain is built from TRBV4-2 and TRBJ2-7; TRBD2 matches 11 bases. The CDR3 runs 15 residues. The ends lost 2 bases at V and 3 bases at J; junction bases unmatched: 3. Germline lookup yields CDR1 LGHNA and CDR2 YNFKEQ. The CDR3 DNA reads as TGTGCCAGCAGCCAAACTAGCGGGGGAGGCTACGAGCAGTACTTC. Translation: CASSQTSGGGYEQYF.

The chain has TRBV28 and TRBJ2-7; 8 nucleotides agree with TRBD2. The CDR3 length is 13 residues. CDR1 and CDR2 from the germline V gene are MDHEN and SYDVKM. With 8 bases clipped from V and 2 bases from J, the junction kept 5 bases outside the gene matches. DNA for the CDR3: TGTGCCAGCGAGACTAGCGAAACCTACGAGCAGTACTTC. This codes for CASETSETYEQYF. Supplemented by reference TRBV28 and TRBJ2-7, the full variable domain reads DVKVTQSSRYLVKRTGEKVFLECVQDMDHENMFWYRQDPGLGLRLIYFSYDVKMKEKGDIPEGYSVSREKKERFSLILESASTNQTSMYLCASETSETYEQYFGPGTRLTVT.

V and J are TRBV27 and TRBJ1-6, with D possibly TRBD1 on 6 matching bases. Germline V CDR1 and CDR2: MNHEY, SMNVEV (reference sequence). With 4 bases removed from V and 9 bases from J, the gap between germline ends came to 10 bases. The CDR3 has 13 residues. The DNA of the CDR3 is TGTGCCAGCAGTTACGACAGGACTTCACCCCTCCACTTT. It encodes CASSYDRTSPLHF.

This sequence joins TRBV2 and TRBJ2-2; the match to TRBD1 covers 8 bases. J lost 0 bases, V lost 6 bases, and 0 bases had no gene match. The CDR3 is made up of 14 amino acids. Germline assignment: CDR1 SNHLY and CDR2 FYNNEI. The CDR3 bases are TGTGCCAGCAGGGGACAGGCGAACACCGGGGAGCTGTTTTTT. Protein sequence: CASRGQANTGELFF.

The V call is TRBV20-1, the J call TRBJ1-5; D is ambiguous. The CDR3 covers 13 residues. Per the germline V gene, CDR1 is DFQATT and CDR2 is SNEGSKA (reference sequence). V dropped 3 bases and J dropped 0 bases, with 6 bases sitting between them. The CDR3 DNA sequence: TGCAGTGCTAGTTCTACTAGCAATCAGCCCCAGCATTTT. It specifies CSASSTSNQPQHF.

This clone was seen ten or more times. J is TRBJ2-5 and V is TRBV5-6, with D tentatively TRBD2 (6 bases). Per germline, CDR1 SGHDT and CDR2 YYEEEE. The CDR3 covers 14 residues. V lost 0 bases, J lost 0 bases, and 6 bases lay in between. Here the CDR3 reads CASSLGGDQETQYF. CDR3 in DNA: TGTGCCAGCAGCTTGGGCGGGGACCAAGAGACCCAGTACTTC.

CDR3 bases: TGTGCCATCAGTGAAATAAGTGGATTGGCGGCTCGTACTAACTATGGCTACACCTTC. As protein: CAISEISGLAARTNYGYTF. J is TRBJ1-2 and V is TRBV10-3; no reliable D call. The CDR3 is 19 residues long. CDR1 ENHRY and CDR2 SYGVKD come from the germline V gene. The germline V and J ends were trimmed by 3 bases and 0 bases, with 23 bases remaining between them.

The chain recombines TRBV4-1 with TRBJ1-4; 8 bases fit TRBD1. Germline V gene lookup returns CDR1 MGHRA and CDR2 YSYEKL. V dropped 4 bases and J dropped 8; count of bases not matched to a gene: 9. The CDR3 runs 15 residues. The DNA for the CDR3 is TGCGCCAGCAGCCCTAAACAGGGGGAATTGGAAAAACTGTTTTTT. It encodes CASSPKQGELEKLFF.